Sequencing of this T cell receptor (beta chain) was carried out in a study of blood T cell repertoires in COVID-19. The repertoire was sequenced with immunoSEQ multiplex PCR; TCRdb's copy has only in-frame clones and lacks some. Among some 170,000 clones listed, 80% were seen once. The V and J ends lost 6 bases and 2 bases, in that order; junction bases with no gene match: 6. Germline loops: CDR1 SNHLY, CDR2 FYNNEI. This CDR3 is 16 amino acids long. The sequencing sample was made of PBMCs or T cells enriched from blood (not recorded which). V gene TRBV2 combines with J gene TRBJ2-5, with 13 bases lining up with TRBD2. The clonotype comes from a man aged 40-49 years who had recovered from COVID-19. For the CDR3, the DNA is TGTGCCAGCAGCTCCGGGACTAGCGGGGTTCAAGAGACCCAGTACTTC. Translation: CASSSGTSGVQETQYF.